This T cell receptor (beta chain) derives from a study of blood T cell repertoires in COVID-19. Study-wide context: Donors in the United States, Italy and Spain gave samples during acute or convalescent COVID-19. T cells, B-cell-depleted T cells, or PBMCs provided the cDNA or gDNA that served as material.

Germline assignment: CDR1 WSHSY and CDR2 SAAADI. This CDR3 comprises 11 residues. V shed 8 bases and J shed 9 bases, with 12 bases lying between them. As handled by the study authors: Nucleated cell number was recorded as an estimate derived from reference gene primer amplification. The table came from immunoSEQ multiplex PCR; TCRdb's copy has only in-frame clones and leaves some out. V and J calls and clone size follow that table, whereas D and trimming were derived from the DNA. The profile shows 120,000 to 150,000 clones, around 76% of them singletons. This clonotype was obtained from an elderly man with acute or convalescent COVID-19. Input material: peripheral blood. The rearrangement links TRBV10-2 to TRBJ2-3; a possible D gene is TRBD2 (5 bases). DNA of the CDR3: TGCGCCAGCCAAAGCGGCAGAACGCAGTATTTT. Translating it yields CASQSGRTQYF.